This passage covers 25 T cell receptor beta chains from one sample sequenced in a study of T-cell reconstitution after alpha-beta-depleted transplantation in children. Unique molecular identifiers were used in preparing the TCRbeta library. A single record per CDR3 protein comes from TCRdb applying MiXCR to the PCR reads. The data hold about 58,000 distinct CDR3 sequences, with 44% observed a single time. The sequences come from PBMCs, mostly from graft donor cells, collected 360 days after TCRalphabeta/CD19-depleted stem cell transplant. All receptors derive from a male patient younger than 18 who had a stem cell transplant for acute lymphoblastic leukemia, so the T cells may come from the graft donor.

The CDR3 bases are TGCAGTGCTAGAGAAACCGGGGAGCTGTTTTTT. It specifies CSARETGELFF. This chain uses TRBV20-1 with TRBJ2-2; D not resolved. The germline gives CDR1 DFQATT, CDR2 SNEGSKA (reference sequence). The V and J ends lost 0 bases and 5 bases respectively, with 1 base between them. This CDR3 is 11 amino acids long.

The CDR3 DNA follows: TGTGCCAGCAGAAATGGACAGGGGGCCGCCTACGAGCAGTACTTC. Translating it yields CASRNGQGAAYEQYF. This sequence joins TRBV28 and TRBJ2-7, with 11 bases aligning to TRBD1. The CDR3 contains 15 residues. Germline V gene data show CDR1 as MDHEN and CDR2 as SYDVKM. Trimming removed 6 bases from V and 2 bases from J; junction bases left unmatched: 6.

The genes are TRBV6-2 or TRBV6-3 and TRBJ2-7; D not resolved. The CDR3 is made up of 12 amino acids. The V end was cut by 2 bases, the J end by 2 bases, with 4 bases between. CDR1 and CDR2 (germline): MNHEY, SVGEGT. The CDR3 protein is CASSYDPYEQYF. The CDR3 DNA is TGTGCCAGCAGTTACGATCCCTACGAGCAGTACTTC.

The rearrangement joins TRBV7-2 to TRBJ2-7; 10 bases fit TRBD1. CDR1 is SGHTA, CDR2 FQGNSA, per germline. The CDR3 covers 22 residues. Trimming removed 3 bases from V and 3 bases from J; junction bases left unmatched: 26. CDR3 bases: TGTGCCAGCAGCTTTTGGTCGGGCCGGGACAGGGGCTTTCCCAGACCTTTCTACGAGCAGTACTTC. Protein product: CASSFWSGRDRGFPRPFYEQYF.

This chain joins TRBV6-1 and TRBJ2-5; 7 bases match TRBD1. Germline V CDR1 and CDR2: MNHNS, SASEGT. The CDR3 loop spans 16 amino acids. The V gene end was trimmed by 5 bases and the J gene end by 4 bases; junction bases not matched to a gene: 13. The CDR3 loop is CASSNTPTGVGETQYF. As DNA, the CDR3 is TGTGCCAGCAGTAATACCCCTACAGGGGTAGGAGAGACCCAGTACTTC.

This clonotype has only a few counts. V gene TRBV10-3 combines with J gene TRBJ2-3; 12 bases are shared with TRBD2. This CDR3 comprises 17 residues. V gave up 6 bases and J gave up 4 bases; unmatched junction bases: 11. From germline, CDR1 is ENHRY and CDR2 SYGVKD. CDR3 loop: CAISRLAGDLRADTQYF. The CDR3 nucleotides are TGTGCCATCAGCAGACTAGCGGGAGACCTCCGGGCAGATACGCAGTATTTT.

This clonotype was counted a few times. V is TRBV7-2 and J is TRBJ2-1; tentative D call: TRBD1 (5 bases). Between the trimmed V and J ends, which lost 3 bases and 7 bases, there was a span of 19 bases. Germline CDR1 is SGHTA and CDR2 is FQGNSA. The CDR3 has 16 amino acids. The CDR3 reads CASSLGRVGLANEQFF. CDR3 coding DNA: TGTGCCAGCAGCTTGGGGCGCGTCGGTCTGGCTAATGAGCAGTTCTTC.

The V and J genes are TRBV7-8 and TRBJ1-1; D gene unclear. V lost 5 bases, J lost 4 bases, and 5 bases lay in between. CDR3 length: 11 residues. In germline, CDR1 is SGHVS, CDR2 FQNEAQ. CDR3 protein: CASSPSTEAFF. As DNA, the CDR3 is TGTGCCAGCAGCCCCAGCACTGAAGCTTTCTTT. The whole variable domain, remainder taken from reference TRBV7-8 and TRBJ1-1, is GAGVSQSPRYKVAKRGQDVALRCDPISGHVSLFWYQQALGQGPEFLTYFQNEAQLDKSGLPSDRFFAERPEGSVSTLKIQRTQQEDSAVYLCASSPSTEAFFGQGTRLTVV.

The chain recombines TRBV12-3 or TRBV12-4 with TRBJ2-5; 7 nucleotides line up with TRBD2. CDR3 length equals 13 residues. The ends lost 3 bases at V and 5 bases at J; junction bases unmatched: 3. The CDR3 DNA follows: TGTGCCAGCAGTTTGCGGGGGATGGAGACCCAGTACTTC. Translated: CASSLRGMETQYF.

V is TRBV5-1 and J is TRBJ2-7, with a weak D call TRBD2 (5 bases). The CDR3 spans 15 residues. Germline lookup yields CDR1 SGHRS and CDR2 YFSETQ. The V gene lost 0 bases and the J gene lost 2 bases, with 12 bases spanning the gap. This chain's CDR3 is CASSLDPGNTYEQYF. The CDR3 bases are TGCGCCAGCAGCTTGGATCCGGGGAATACCTACGAGCAGTACTTC.

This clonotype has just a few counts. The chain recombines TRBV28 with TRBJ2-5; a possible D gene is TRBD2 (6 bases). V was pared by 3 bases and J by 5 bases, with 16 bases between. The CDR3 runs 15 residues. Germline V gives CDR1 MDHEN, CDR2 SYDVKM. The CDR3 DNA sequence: TGTGCCAGCAGTTTGACTCTAGCGTGGGGGGAGACCCAGTACTTC. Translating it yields CASSLTLAWGETQYF.

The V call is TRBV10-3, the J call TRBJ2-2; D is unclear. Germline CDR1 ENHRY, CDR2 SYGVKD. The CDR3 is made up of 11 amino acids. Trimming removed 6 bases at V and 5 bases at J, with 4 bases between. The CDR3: CAIRSTGELFF. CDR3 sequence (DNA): TGTGCCATCAGATCTACCGGGGAGCTGTTTTTT.

The CDR3: CSVNPGQGAEQYF. In DNA form, the CDR3 reads TGCAGCGTTAACCCGGGACAGGGAGCCGAGCAGTACTTC. The genes are TRBV29-1 and TRBJ2-7; 9 positions match TRBD1. Per germline, CDR1 SQVTM and CDR2 ANQGSEA. Germline trimming cut 5 bases from V and 6 bases from J; bases unmatched to any gene: 8. There are 13 residues in the CDR3.

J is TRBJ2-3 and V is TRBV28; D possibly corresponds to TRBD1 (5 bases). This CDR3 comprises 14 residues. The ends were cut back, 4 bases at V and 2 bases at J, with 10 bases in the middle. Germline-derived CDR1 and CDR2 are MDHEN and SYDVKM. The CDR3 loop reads CASSSRGYTDTQYF. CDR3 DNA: TGTGCCAGCAGTTCTAGGGGTTACACAGATACGCAGTATTTT.

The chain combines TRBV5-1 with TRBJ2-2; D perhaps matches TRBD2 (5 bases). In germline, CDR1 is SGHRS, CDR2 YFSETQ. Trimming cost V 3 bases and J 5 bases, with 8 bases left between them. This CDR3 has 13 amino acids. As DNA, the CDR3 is TGCGCCAGCAGCTGGGGAGAGACCGGGGAGCTGTTTTTT. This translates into CASSWGETGELFF.

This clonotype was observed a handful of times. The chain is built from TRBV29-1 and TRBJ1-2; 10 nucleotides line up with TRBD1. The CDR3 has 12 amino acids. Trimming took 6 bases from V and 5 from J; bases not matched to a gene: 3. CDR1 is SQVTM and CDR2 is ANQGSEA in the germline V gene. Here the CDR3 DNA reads TGCAGCGTAAAGGGACAGGGGTATGGCTACACCTTC. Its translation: CSVKGQGYGYTF.

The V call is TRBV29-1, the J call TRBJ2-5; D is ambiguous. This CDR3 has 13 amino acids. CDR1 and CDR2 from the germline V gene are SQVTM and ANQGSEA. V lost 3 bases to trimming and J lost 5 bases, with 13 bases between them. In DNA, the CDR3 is TGCAGCGTTGACGGGTCTTTGGGGGAGACCCAGTACTTC. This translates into CSVDGSLGETQYF.

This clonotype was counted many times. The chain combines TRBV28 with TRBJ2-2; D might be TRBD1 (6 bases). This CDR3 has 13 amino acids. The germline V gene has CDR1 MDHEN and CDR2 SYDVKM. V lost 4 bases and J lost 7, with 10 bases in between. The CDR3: CASSSGVLGELFF. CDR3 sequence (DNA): TGTGCCAGCAGTTCAGGGGTTCTCGGGGAGCTGTTTTTT.

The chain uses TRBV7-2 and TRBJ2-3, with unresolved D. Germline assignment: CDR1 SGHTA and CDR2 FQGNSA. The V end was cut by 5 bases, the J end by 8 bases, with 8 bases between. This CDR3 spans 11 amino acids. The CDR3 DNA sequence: TGTGCCAGCAGCCCCTCGGGTACGCAGTATTTT. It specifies CASSPSGTQYF.

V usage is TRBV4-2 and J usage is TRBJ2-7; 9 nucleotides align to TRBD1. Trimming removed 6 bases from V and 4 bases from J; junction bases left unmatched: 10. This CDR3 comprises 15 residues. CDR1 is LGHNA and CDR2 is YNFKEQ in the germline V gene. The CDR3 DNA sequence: TGTGCCAGCAGTGATCCCGGGACAGGGCAATACGAGCAGTACTTC. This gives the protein CASSDPGTGQYEQYF.

The DNA for the CDR3 is TGTGCCAGCAGCTTAACGGGTTACACCGGGGAGCTGTTTTTT. The encoded protein is CASSLTGYTGELFF. This rearrangement joins TRBV7-3 to TRBJ2-2; D gene unclear. Germline CDR1 is SGHTA and CDR2 is FQGTGA. Deletions cut 0 bases from V and 3 bases from J, with 5 bases between. The CDR3 is made up of 14 amino acids.

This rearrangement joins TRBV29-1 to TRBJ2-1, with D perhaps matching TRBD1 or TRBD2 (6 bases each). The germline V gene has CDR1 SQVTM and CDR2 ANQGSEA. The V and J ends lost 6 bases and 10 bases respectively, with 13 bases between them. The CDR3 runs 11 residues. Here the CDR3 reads CSVGGGKEQFF. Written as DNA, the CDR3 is TGCAGCGTGGGGGGCGGGAAGGAGCAGTTCTTC.

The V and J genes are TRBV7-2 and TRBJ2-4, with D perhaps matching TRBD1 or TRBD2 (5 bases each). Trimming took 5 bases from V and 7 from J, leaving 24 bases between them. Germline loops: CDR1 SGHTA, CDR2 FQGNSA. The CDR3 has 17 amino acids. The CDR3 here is CASSPPWAGRNRNIQYF. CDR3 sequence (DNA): TGTGCCAGCAGCCCCCCCTGGGCAGGGAGAAATAGGAACATTCAGTACTTC.

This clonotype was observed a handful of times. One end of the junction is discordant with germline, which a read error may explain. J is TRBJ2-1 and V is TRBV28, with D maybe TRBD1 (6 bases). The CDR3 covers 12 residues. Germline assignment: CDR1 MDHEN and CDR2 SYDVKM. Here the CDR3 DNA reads TGTGCCAGCAGGCGTTACAGGGATGAGCAGTTTTTC. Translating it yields CASRRYRDEQFF.

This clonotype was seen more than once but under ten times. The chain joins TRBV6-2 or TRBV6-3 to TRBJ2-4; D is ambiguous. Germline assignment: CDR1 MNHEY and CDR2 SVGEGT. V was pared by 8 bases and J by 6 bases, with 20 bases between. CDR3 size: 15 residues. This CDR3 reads CASSPRLVGPNIQYF. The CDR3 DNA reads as TGTGCCAGCTCTCCTAGGTTGGTCGGGCCAAACATTCAGTACTTC.